These 13 T cell receptor beta chains share one sample of origin, sequenced in a study of post-analysis software for immune sequencing data. Sequencing libraries made from TCR beta cDNA carried unique molecular identifiers. TCRdb itself ran the PCR reads through MiXCR, one entry per CDR3 protein. The data show roughly 150,000 distinct CDR3 sequences, 36% seen once. The source material was blood, sampled after autologous hematopoietic stem cell transplantation. All receptors come from a girl aged 10 to 17 with multiple sclerosis.

The CDR3 region is CASSPPSAGPAGDEQYF. The CDR3 coding sequence is TGTGCCAGCTCACCACCCTCGGCTGGTCCAGCGGGAGACGAGCAGTACTTC. The rearrangement uses TRBV18 and TRBJ2-5, with 8 bases lining up with TRBD2. Gene TRBJ2-7 matches the end of the DNA better, so the J call may be wrong. CDR1 is KGHSH, CDR2 LQKENI, per germline. This CDR3 spans 17 amino acids.

This clonotype was detected once. The V and J genes are TRBV7-6 and TRBJ2-7, with a weak D call TRBD2 (6 bases). The CDR3 has 14 residues. Germline values: CDR1 SGHVS, CDR2 FNYEAQ. Deletions cut 1 base from V and 7 bases from J, with 14 bases between. DNA of the CDR3: TGTGCCAGCAGCTTAGGGGCTGGCGCGGGGGAGCAGTACTTC. Residues: CASSLGAGAGEQYF.

Points on this clonotype: Its ends do not fully match the called genes, so a read error is possible. The chain uses TRBV20-1 and TRBJ1-5; 7 nucleotides match TRBD1. The CDR3 loop spans 14 amino acids. Germline assignment: CDR1 DFQATT and CDR2 SNEGSKA (reference sequence). The CDR3: CSAREGQSNQPRHF. For the CDR3, the DNA is TGCAGTGCTAGAGAGGGACAGAGCAATCAGCCCCGGCATTTT.

The chain links TRBV13 to TRBJ2-7, with TRBD1 identical over 11 bases. This CDR3 comprises 17 residues. The germline V gene encodes CDR1 PRHDT and CDR2 FYEKMQ (reference sequence). With 0 bases clipped from V and 5 bases from J, the junction kept 9 bases outside the gene matches. The CDR3 nucleotides read TGTGCCAGCAGCTTAGGCTTCATGGACAGGGGGCCAAACGAGCAGTACTTC. It translates to CASSLGFMDRGPNEQYF.

The chain links TRBV21-1 to TRBJ2-2; TRBD2 is the table's D call, not checked against the DNA. TRBV21-1 is a pseudogene segment. This CDR3 has 19 amino acids. CDR3 residues: CASSKTTSGRARHTGELFF. The CDR3, as DNA: TGTGCCAGCAGCAAAACTACTAGCGGGAGGGCGCGTCACACCGGGGAGCTGTTTTTT.

The chain combines TRBV19 with TRBJ2-5; D remains ambiguous. V was pared by 3 bases and J by 2 bases, with 10 bases between. The CDR3 is made up of 14 amino acids. Looked up from germline, CDR1 is LNHDA and CDR2 is SQIVND (reference sequence). CDR3 nucleotides: TGTGCCAGTAGTATGGCGGCGCTGCAAGAGACCCAGTACTTC. This encodes CASSMAALQETQYF.

The chain is built from TRBV14 and TRBJ2-3; 8 bases agree with TRBD1. V trimming: 5 bases; J trimming: 6 bases; junction bases outside the gene matches: 13. This CDR3 is built from 16 residues. The germline CDR1 and CDR2 sequences are SGHDN and FVKESK. CDR3 nucleotides: TGTGCCAGCAGCTTACTACAGGGGGAGAGGGACGATACGCAGTATTTT. Its translation: CASSLLQGERDDTQYF. The variable domain in full, completed from reference TRBV14 and TRBJ2-3, reads EAGVTQFPSHSVIEKGQTVTLRCDPISGHDNLYWYRRVMGKEIKFLLHFVKESKQDESGMPNNRFLAERTGGTYSTLKVQPAELEDSGVYFCASSLLQGERDDTQYFGPGTRLTVL.

There are many counts of this clonotype. This chain uses TRBV29-1 with TRBJ2-1; no clear D. The germline V gene has CDR1 SQVTM and CDR2 ANQGSEA. The CDR3 covers 14 residues. Deletions cut 6 bases from V and 4 bases from J, with 16 bases between. The CDR3 here is CSVAVGSRYNEQFF. The DNA of the CDR3 is TGCAGCGTCGCAGTTGGTTCCCGGTACAATGAGCAGTTCTTC.

V usage is TRBV29-1 and J usage is TRBJ1-2; no reliable D call. This CDR3 spans 13 amino acids. Trimming left V 4 bases short and J 4 bases short, with 13 bases between. CDR1 is SQVTM, CDR2 ANQGSEA, per germline. DNA of the CDR3: TGCAGCGTTGGAATAGAGAAGACCTATGGCTACACCTTC. Translating gives CSVGIEKTYGYTF.

CDR3 region: CASMRAGERTDTQYF. CDR3 DNA: TGTGCCAGCATGAGGGCAGGGGAGAGGACAGATACGCAGTATTTT. The chain has TRBV6-2 or TRBV6-3 and TRBJ2-3, with D tentatively TRBD1 (6 bases). The germline V and J ends were trimmed by 7 bases and 3 bases, with 17 bases remaining between them. Germline values: CDR1 MNHEY, CDR2 SVGEGT. The CDR3 spans 15 residues.

This chain joins TRBV21-1 and TRBJ2-7; the D call TRBD1 from the table was never checked on the DNA. TRBV21-1 is described as a pseudogene. The CDR3 is made up of 12 amino acids. Written as DNA, the CDR3 is TGTGCCAGCAGCAAAGGTGACAGCGGGCAGTACTTC. It codes for CASSKGDSGQYF.

The chain employs TRBV9 and TRBJ2-3; 8 nucleotides agree with TRBD2. CDR3 length: 17 residues. The V segment lost 0 bases and the J segment 4 bases; nucleotides outside the gene matches: 10. In germline, CDR1 is SGDLS, CDR2 YYNGEE. CDR3 coding DNA: TGTGCCAGCAGCGTAGACCCTCCAGCGGGAGTGGCAGATACGCAGTATTTT. Translation gives CASSVDPPAGVADTQYF. Full variable domain (missing parts from reference TRBV9 and TRBJ2-3): DSGVTQTPKHLITATGQRVTLRCSPRSGDLSVYWYQQSLDQGLQFLIQYYNGEERAKGNILERFSAQQFPDLHSELNLSSLELGDSALYFCASSVDPPAGVADTQYFGPGTRLTVL.

The V call is TRBV20-1, the J call TRBJ1-6; D is perhaps TRBD1 (5 bases). Germline-derived CDR1 and CDR2 are DFQATT and SNEGSKA (reference sequence). The V end lost 6 bases, the J end lost 10 bases, and 19 bases lay between the germline ends. The CDR3 covers 14 residues. The CDR3 protein is CSALKPGPRSPLHF. The CDR3, as DNA: TGCAGTGCACTGAAACCGGGACCCAGGTCACCCCTCCACTTT.